This T cell receptor beta chain comes out of a study of shared clonotypes between healthy human individuals. Naive-designated CD8 cells lacked CD45RO, were positively enriched for CCR7, and omitted terminally differentiated effector memory CD45RA+ cells. In the source study's methods: ImmunoSEQ gave junction-only sequences without quality scores, so filtering differed. TCRdb's table, derived via immunoSEQ multiplex PCR, lists solely in-frame clones and lacks some. The V and J calls and clone size were taken over from that table, and D and trimming were inferred from the DNA. The sample lists some 800,000 clones, nearly 95% seen once, with less than 25% in the top ten. Germline V gene sequence: CDR1 SGHAT, CDR2 FQDESV (reference sequence). The V and J ends lost 3 bases and 0 bases, in that order; junction bases with no gene match: 12. The CDR3 runs to 18 residues.

The chain joins TRBV11-1 to TRBJ2-7; 9 bases are shared with TRBD2. This clonotype was obtained from a man aged 25 to 45 in good health. The specimen was naive CD8+ T cells sorted from blood. The CDR3 loop is CASSLMGSGSLSSYEQYF. CDR3 sequence (DNA): TGTGCCAGCAGCTTGATGGGTAGCGGGAGCCTGAGCTCCTACGAGCAGTACTTC.